The source of this T cell receptor (beta chain) is a study of blood T cell repertoires in COVID-19. Original methodology: Amplified reference gene primers provided the basis for estimating nucleated cell counts. Profiled with immunoSEQ multiplex PCR; TCRdb holds only in-frame clones, not every one. V and J calls and clone size are copied from that table; D and trimming were computed from the DNA. In the table there are about 73,000 clones, 82% of which are singletons. The trim removed 6 bases at V and 4 bases at J, leaving 12 bases unmatched. This CDR3 has 15 residues. Germline CDR1 ENHRY, CDR2 SYGVKD.

This receptor was taken from a woman aged 60-75 years with acute or convalescent COVID-19. The sample was peripheral blood. This rearrangement joins TRBV10-3 to TRBJ2-7; 7 nucleotides agree with TRBD2. The CDR3 region is CAIRPGGRDRYEQYF. The CDR3 bases are TGTGCCATCAGGCCGGGGGGACGGGACCGGTACGAGCAGTACTTC.